This TCR beta chain was retrieved from a study of identical twins. Study-level findings and limits: There was an excess of low generation probability in the out-of-frame alpha sequences that twins shared.

V was trimmed by 4 bases and J by 5 bases, leaving 13 bases between them. This CDR3 has 14 amino acids. Germline V lookup: CDR1 LGHNA, CDR2 YSLEER. Comments on this clonotype: Its antigen is not identified.

TCRdb used MiXCR to reprocess the 5' RACE reads, holding one entry per CDR3 protein. The sample contains 550,000 to 700,000 distinct CDR3 sequences, 21% of which appear only once. These data also featured in a second study, about T cells expressing NK-cell markers. According to that study: A handful of donors showed these clonotypes also leading the CD3+CD56-NKG2C+ fraction.

Sequenced: PBMCs. This receptor was identified in a woman aged 18-29 years in good health. V is TRBV4-3 and J is TRBJ2-3; maybe TRBD2 (6 bases). The CDR3 protein is CASSLQTGGDTQYF. Written as DNA, the CDR3 is TGCGCCAGCAGCCTCCAAACCGGGGGAGATACGCAGTATTTT.